This paragraph reports one TCR beta chain. The sample is drawn from a study of shared clonotypes between healthy human individuals. CDR3 length: 18 amino acids. Germline V CDR1 and CDR2: KGHSH, LQKENI. Trimming removed 4 bases at V and 0 bases at J, with 18 bases between. Each subset's genomic DNA was shared equally among a number of immunoSEQ plates. Clones were read by immunoSEQ multiplex PCR, and TCRdb kept only the in-frame ones, dropping some. This table has roughly 700,000 clones, approximately 79% appearing once. Sequenced input: memory CD4+ T cells sorted from blood. Subset noted: CD45RA-negative fraction. The source of this sequence is a woman aged 25 to 45 in good health. This chain connects TRBV18 to TRBJ2-2, with D possibly TRBD1 on 6 matching bases. Here the CDR3 reads CASSLQRIGTTNTGELFF. CDR3 nucleotides: TGTGCCAGCTCACTACAAAGAATTGGGACAACGAACACCGGGGAGCTGTTTTTT.